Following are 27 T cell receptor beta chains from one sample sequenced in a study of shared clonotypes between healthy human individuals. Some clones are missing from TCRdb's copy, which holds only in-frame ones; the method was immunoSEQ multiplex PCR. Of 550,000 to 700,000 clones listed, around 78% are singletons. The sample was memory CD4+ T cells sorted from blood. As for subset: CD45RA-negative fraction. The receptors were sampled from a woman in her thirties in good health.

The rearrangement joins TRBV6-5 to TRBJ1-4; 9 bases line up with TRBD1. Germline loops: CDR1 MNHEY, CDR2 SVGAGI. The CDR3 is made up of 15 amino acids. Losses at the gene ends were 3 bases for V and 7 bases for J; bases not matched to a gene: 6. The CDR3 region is CASSYSGTGSEKLFF. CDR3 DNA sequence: TGTGCCAGCAGTTATAGTGGGACAGGGAGTGAAAAACTGTTTTTT.

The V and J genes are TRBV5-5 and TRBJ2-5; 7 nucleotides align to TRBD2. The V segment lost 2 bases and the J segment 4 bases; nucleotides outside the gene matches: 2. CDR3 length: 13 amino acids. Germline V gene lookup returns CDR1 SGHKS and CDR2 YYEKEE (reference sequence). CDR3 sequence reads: CASSFPGGETQYF. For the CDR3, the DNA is TGTGCCAGCAGCTTTCCGGGGGGAGAGACCCAGTACTTC.

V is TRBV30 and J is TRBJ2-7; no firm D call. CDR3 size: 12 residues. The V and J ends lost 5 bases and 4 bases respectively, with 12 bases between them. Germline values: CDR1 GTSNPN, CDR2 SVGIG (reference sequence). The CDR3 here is CAWGRRSYEQYF. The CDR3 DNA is TGTGCCTGGGGTCGTCGCAGTTACGAGCAGTACTTC.

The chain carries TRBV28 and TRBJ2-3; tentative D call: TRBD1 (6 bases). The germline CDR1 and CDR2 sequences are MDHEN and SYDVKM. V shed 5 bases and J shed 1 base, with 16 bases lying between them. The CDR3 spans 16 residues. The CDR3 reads CASSNVVGGGTDTQYF. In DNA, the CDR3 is TGTGCCAGCAGTAACGTCGTAGGGGGTGGCACAGATACGCAGTATTTT.

CDR3 loop: CASSYSKYSEQFF. DNA for the CDR3: TGTGCCAGCAGTTACTCGAAATATTCTGAGCAGTTCTTC. The chain carries TRBV6-6 and TRBJ2-1, with D unresolved. With 0 bases removed from V and 9 bases from J, the gap between germline ends came to 9 bases. Germline CDR1 MNHNY, CDR2 SVGAGI (reference sequence). The CDR3 runs 13 residues.

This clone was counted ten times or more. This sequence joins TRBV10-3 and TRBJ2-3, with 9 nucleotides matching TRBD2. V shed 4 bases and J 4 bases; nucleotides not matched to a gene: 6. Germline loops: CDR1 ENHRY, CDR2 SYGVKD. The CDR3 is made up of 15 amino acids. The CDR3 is CAISGSGSEADTQYF. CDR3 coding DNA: TGTGCCATCAGTGGTAGCGGGAGTGAAGCAGATACGCAGTATTTT.

CDR3 bases: TGTGCCAGCAGGGCAGGGGGCTATGGCTACACCTTC. Translating gives CASRAGGYGYTF. This rearrangement joins TRBV2 to TRBJ1-2, with 7 bases lining up with TRBD1. From germline, CDR1 is SNHLY and CDR2 FYNNEI. V trimming: 6 bases; J trimming: 4 bases; junction bases outside the gene matches: 2. The CDR3 length is 12 residues. Using reference TRBV2 and TRBJ1-2 for the parts outside the CDR3, the full variable domain is EPEVTQTPSHQVTQMGQEVILRCVPISNHLYFYWYRQILGQKVEFLVSFYNNEISEKSEIFDDQFSVERPDGSNFTLKIRSTKLEDSAMYFCASRAGGYGYTFGSGTRLTVV.

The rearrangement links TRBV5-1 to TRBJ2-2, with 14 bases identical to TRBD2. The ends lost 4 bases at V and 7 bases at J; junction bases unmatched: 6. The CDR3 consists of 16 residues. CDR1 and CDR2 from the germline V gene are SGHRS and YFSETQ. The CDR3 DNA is TGCGCCAGCAGCGCGACTAGCGGGAGGGCCTTCGGGGAGCTGTTTTTT. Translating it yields CASSATSGRAFGELFF.

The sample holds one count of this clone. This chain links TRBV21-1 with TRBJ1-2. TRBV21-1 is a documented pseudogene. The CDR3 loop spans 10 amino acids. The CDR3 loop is CASSSEGYTF. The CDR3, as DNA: TGTGCCAGCAGCTCGGAGGGCTACACCTTC.

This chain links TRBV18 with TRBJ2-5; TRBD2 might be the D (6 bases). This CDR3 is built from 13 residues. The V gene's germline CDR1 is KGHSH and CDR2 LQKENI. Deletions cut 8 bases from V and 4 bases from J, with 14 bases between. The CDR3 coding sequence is TGTGCCAGCCAAGAAGGGCGGGGAGAGACCCAGTACTTC. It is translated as CASQEGRGETQYF.

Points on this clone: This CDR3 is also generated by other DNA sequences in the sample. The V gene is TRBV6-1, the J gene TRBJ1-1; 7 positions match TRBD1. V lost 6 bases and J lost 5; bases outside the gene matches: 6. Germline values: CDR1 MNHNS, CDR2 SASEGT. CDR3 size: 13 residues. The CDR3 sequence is CASSGTVLTEAFF. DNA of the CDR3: TGTGCCAGCAGCGGGACAGTTTTAACTGAAGCTTTCTTT.

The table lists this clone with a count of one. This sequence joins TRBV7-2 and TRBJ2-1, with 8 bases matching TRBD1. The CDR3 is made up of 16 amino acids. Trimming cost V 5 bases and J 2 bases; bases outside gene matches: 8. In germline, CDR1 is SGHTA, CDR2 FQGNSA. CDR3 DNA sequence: TGTGCCAGCAGCCCTCCGCCAGGGGGCCCCTACAATGAGCAGTTCTTC. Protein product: CASSPPPGGPYNEQFF.

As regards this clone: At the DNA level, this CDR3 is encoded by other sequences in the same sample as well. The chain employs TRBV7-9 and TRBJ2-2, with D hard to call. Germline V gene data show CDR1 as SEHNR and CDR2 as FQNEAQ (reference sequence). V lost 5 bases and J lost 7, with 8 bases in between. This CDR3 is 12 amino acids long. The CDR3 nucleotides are TGTGCCAGCAGCCCCCTTTACGGGGAGCTGTTTTTT. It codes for CASSPLYGELFF.

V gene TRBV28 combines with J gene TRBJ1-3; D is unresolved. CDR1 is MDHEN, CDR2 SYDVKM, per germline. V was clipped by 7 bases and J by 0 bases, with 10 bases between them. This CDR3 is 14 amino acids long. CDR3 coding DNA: TGTGCCAGCACCCCTAGTCTCTCTGGAAACACCATATATTTT. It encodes CASTPSLSGNTIYF. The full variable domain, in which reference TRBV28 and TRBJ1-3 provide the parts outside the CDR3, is DVKVTQSSRYLVKRTGEKVFLECVQDMDHENMFWYRQDPGLGLRLIYFSYDVKMKEKGDIPEGYSVSREKKERFSLILESASTNQTSMYLCASTPSLSGNTIYFGEGSWLTVV.

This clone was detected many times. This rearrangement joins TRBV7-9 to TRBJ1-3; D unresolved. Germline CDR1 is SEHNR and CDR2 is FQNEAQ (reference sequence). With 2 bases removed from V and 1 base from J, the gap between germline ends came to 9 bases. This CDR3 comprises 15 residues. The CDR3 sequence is CASSLTTFSGNTIYF. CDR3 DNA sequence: TGTGCCAGCAGCTTAACGACATTTTCTGGAAACACCATATATTTT.

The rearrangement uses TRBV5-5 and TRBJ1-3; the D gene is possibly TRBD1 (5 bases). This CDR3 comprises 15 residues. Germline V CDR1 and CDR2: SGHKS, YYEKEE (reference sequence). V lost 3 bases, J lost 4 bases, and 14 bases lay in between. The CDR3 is CASSWDLNRGNTIYF. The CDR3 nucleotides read TGTGCCAGCAGCTGGGACCTCAACAGGGGAAACACCATATATTTT.

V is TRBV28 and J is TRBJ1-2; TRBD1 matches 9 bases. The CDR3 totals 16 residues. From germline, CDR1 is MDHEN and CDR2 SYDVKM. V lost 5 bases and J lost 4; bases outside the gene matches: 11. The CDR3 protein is CASSVGQGRSVYGYTF. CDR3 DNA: TGTGCCAGCAGTGTCGGACAGGGGAGATCCGTCTATGGCTACACCTTC.

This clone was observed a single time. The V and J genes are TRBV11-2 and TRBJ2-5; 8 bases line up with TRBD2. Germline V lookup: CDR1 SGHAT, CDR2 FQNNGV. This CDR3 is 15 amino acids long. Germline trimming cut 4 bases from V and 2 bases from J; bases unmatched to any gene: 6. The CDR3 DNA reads TGTGCCAGCAGCTCCCCAGTAGCGGGGCAAGAGACCCAGTACTTC. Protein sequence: CASSSPVAGQETQYF.

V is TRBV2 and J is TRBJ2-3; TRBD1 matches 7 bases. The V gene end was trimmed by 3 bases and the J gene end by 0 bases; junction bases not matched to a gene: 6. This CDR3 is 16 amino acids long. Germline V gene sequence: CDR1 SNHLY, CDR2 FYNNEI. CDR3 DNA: TGTGCCAGCAGTGAGGGGACAGCTACTAGCACAGATACGCAGTATTTT. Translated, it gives CASSEGTATSTDTQYF.

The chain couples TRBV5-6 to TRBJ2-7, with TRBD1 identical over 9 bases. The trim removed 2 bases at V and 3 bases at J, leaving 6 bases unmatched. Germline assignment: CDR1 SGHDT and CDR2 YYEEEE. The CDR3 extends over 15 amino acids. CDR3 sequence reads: CASSFFGTGIYEQYF. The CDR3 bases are TGTGCCAGCAGCTTTTTTGGGACAGGGATCTACGAGCAGTACTTC.

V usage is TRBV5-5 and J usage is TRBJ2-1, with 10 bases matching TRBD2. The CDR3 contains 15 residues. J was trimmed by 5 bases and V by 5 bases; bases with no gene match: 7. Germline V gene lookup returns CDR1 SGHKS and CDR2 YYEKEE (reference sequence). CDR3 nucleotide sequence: TGTGCCAGCAGACCCACTAGCGGGGCACACAATGAGCAGTTCTTC. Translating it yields CASRPTSGAHNEQFF. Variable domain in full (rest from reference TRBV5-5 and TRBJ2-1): DAGVTQSPTHLIKTRGQQVTLRCSPISGHKSVSWYQQVLGQGPQFIFQYYEKEERGRGNFPDRFSARQFPNYSSELNVNALLLGDSALYLCASRPTSGAHNEQFFGPGTRLTVL.

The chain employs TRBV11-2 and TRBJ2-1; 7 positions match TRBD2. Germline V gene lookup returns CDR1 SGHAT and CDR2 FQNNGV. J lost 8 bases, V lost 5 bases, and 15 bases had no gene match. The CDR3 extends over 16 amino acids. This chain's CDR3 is CASSRDQGGGAYEQFF. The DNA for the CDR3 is TGTGCCAGCAGCCGGGACCAGGGCGGGGGAGCGTATGAGCAGTTCTTC. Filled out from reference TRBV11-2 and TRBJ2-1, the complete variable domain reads EAGVAQSPRYKIIEKRQSVAFWCNPISGHATLYWYQQILGQGPKLLIQFQNNGVVDDSQLPKDRFSAERLKGVDSTLKIQPAKLEDSAVYLCASSRDQGGGAYEQFFGPGTRLTVL.

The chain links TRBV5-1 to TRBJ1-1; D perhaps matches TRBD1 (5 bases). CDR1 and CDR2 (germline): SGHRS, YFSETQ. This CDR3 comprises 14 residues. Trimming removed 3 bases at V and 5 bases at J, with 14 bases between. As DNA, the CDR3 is TGCGCCAGCAGCTCCCCGGTGGGGGGAACTGAAGCTTTCTTT. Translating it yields CASSSPVGGTEAFF.

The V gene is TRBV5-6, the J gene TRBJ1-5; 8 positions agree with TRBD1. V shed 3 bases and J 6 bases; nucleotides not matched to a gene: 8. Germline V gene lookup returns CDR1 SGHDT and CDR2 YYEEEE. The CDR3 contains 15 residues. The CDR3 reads CASSWQGAVAQPQHF. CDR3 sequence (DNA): TGTGCCAGCAGCTGGCAGGGGGCTGTGGCTCAGCCCCAGCATTTT.

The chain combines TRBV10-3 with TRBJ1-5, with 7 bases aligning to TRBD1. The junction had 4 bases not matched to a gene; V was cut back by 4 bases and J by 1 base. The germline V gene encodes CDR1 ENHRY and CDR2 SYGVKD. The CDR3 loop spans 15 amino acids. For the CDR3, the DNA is TGTGCCATCAGTGGACGGACAGGAAGCAATCAGCCCCAGCATTTT. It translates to CAISGRTGSNQPQHF.

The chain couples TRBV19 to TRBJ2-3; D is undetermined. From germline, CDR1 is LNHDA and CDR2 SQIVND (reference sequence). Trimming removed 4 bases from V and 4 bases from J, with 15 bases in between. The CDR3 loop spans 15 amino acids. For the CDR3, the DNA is TGTGCCAGTAGTACGCCTGGCGGCAGCTCAGATACGCAGTATTTT. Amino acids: CASSTPGGSSDTQYF.

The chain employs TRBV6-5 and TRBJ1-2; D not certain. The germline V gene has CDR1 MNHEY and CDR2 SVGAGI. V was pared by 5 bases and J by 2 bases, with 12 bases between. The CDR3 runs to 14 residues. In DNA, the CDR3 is TGTGCCAGCAGTCCCCAGGAGGACAACTATGGCTACACCTTC. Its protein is CASSPQEDNYGYTF.